This T cell receptor (beta chain) was observed in a study of early T cells in non-severe SARS-CoV-2 infection. The table lists this clonotype with a few counts. TCRdb independently ran MiXCR on the 5' RACE reads; one entry per CDR3 protein. This sample yields fewer than 85,000 distinct CDR3 sequences, of which over 9% are seen a single time; approximately 12% belongs to the top ten. Germline CDR1 and CDR2: SEHNR and FQNEAQ (reference sequence). Trimming left V 4 bases short and J 1 base short, with 14 bases between. CDR3 length: 16 amino acids. The chain links TRBV7-9 to TRBJ2-1; a possible D gene is TRBD2 (6 bases). This TCR was recovered from an adult who was a healthcare worker with PCR-confirmed SARS-CoV-2 infection or an uninfected control (not recorded which). Sequenced here: whole blood, sampled at baseline. CDR3 nucleotides: TGTGCCAGCAGCTCTTCGGGACTCGCATCCTACAATGAGCAGTTCTTC. Amino acid sequence: CASSSSGLASYNEQFF.